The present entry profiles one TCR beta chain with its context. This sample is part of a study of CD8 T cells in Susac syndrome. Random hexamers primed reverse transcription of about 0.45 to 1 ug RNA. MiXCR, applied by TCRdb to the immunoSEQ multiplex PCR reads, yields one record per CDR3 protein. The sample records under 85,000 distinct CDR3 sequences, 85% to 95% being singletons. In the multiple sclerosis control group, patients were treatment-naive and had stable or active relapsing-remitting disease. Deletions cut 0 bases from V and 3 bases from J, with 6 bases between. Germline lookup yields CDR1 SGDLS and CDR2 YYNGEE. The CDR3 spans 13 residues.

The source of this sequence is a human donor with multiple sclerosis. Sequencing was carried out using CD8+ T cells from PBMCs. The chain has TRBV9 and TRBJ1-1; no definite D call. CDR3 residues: CASSVGPHTEAFF. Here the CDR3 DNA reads TGTGCCAGCAGCGTAGGACCGCACACTGAAGCTTTCTTT.